This T cell receptor beta chain was obtained from a study of identical twins (dated by TCRdb to about 2016). In the study overall: To test whether fetal clonotypes persist, this study deep-sequenced TCR alpha and beta repertoires from monozygotic twins, from unrelated adults of various ages, and from cord blood. Replicate twin experiments were performed at different times using different library preparation protocols to rule out contamination. Here is what the overall study found, with its caveats: Compared with coincidental sharing between unrelated individuals, an excess of low generation-probability sequences was observed among out-of-frame TCR alpha sequences shared between twins. Because the same donors could not be followed over many years, the conclusions depended on cross-sectional statistical analysis. Recombination models systematically underestimated out-of-frame TCR alpha sharing in monozygotic twins but agreed with sharing between unrelated individuals. In beta out-of-frame sequences, excess twin sharing was weaker, because having fewer shared sequences lowered the signal-to-noise ratio. Invariant T cells such as MAIT and iNKT could partly confound zero-insertion analyses, although diverse VJ usage argued against such confounding for most clonotypes. Abundant cord blood beta clonotypes carried fewer insertions; young adult naive repertoires showed a weaker similar trend, while memory repertoires showed none.

This clonotype was seen many times. Its binding antigen is unknown. Per-base quality was not reported, and no clone a single base away is much larger than it. V is shortened by 4 bases, J by 9 bases, and the region joining them spans 14 bases. The CDR3 has 14 amino acids, counting the end cysteine and phenylalanine. Only the CDR3 portion is preserved as DNA: 42 bases, with reading frame beginning at the first base. The germline V gene provides CDR1 SGHDT and CDR2 YYEEEE. The method was 5' RACE. TCRdb records Illumina HiSeq 2000 as the sequencer. A universal primer binding site was introduced by template switching, and a unique molecular identifier was present in the final cDNA, enabling accurate counting of TCR cDNA molecules. Specific primers in the conserved constant-segment region were used to synthesize first-strand cDNA for the TCR alpha and beta chains. To control for contamination, every cDNA library carried two barcodes: a SMART-Mk sample barcode plus Illumina barcodes. TruSeq adapter sequences and Illumina sample barcodes were added in two successive PCR steps. TCR alpha and beta cDNA libraries were sequenced on the Illumina HiSeq platform with custom primers. Per the original workflow: Raw reads were processed with MiGEC to extract unique molecular identifiers, and MiXCR was used to determine CDR3 positions. Recombination models were inferred per individual with the repgenHMM and IGoR tools using an EM algorithm. Shared clonotype analysis was performed with the tcR package in R, normalizing sharing by the product of cloneset sizes. To study raw recombination free of thymic and clonal selection effects, out-of-frame nonproductive sequences were analyzed. TCRdb reanalyzed the raw reads on its own, using fastp at Q25 for trimming and MiXCR for clone calling, and kept in-frame beta chains. Rows are unified per CDR3 protein, each entry keeping the most common DNA and genes. The V and J calls shown here were made by TCRdb, not taken from the authors' results. The sample data list about 240,000 distinct CDR3 sequences, and 12% of these were observed just once. Of the sample, 3.5% to 4.5% falls within the top ten clones.

Only healthy Caucasian donors were included. The twin cohort comprised three pairs of female monozygotic twins, all aged roughly 18 to 30 years. Miltenyi CD45RO+ enrichment and human naive T-cell isolation kits were used to isolate memory (CD45RO+) and naive T cells from PBMC. In addition, the sample was reused for a study of yellow fever vaccine responses in identical twins. That second publication adds: The T cell response to vaccination in identical twins was reported by the authors to appear partly convergent and partly personalized. The study precisely tracked vaccine-responding T cell clones in identical twins.

The sequence links TRBV5-6 to TRBJ1-6; tentative D gene TRBD1, with 5 bases matching. The sample taken for sequencing was memory (CD45RO+) T cells sorted from blood. The cell subset or site label here, explained by the study, means: CD45RO+ enriched T cells. The receptor's source is a woman younger than 35 in good health. The nucleotides read TGTGCCAGCAGCCTGGGCAGGGCTGTTTCACCCCTCCACTTT. Its translation reads: CASSLGRAVSPLHF.